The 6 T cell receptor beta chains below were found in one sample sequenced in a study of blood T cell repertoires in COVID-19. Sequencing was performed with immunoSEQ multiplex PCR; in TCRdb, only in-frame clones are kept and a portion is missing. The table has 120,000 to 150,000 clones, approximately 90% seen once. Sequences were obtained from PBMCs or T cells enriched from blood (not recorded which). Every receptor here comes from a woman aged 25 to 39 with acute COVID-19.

In DNA, the CDR3 is TGTGCCAGCAGTTTTGGGGACTACGGGTCGGATACGCAGTATTTT. It codes for CASSFGDYGSDTQYF. This chain uses TRBV28 with TRBJ2-3; 7 positions match TRBD2. The CDR3 has 15 residues. Germline lookup yields CDR1 MDHEN and CDR2 SYDVKM. J lost 6 bases, V lost 3 bases, and 9 bases had no gene match.

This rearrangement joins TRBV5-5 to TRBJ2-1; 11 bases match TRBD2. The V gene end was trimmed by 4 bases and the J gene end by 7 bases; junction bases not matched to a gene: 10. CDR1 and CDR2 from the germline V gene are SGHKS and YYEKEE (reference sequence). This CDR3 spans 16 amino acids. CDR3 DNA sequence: TGTGCCAGCAGCGCGACTAGCGGGGCGAGGGGGAATGAGCAGTTCTTC. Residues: CASSATSGARGNEQFF.

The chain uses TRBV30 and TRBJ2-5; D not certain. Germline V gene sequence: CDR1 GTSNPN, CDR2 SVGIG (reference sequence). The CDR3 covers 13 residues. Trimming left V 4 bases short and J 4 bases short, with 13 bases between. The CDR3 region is CAWTSGPPETQYF. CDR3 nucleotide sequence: TGTGCCTGGACCAGTGGCCCCCCAGAGACCCAGTACTTC.

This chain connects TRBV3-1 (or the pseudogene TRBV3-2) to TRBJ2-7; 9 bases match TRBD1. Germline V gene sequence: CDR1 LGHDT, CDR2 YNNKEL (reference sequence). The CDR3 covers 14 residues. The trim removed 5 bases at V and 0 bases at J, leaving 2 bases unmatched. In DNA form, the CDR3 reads TGTGCCAGCAGCTCGACAGGGGGCTCCTACGAGCAGTACTTC. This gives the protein CASSSTGGSYEQYF.

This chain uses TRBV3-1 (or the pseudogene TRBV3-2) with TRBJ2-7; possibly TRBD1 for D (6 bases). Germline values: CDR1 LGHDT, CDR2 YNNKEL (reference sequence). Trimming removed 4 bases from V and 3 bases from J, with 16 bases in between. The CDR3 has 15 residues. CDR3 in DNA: TGTGCCAGCAGCCGCAGCTCCGGGACAAGCTACGAGCAGTACTTC. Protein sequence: CASSRSSGTSYEQYF.

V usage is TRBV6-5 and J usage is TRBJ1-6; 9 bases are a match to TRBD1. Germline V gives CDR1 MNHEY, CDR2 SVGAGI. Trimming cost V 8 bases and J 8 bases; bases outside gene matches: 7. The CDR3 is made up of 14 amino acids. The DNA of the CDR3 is TGTGCCAGCCATTGGACAGGGGCGGATTCACCCCTCCACTTT. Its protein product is CASHWTGADSPLHF.